Described below is a single T cell receptor beta chain sequence and its context. The sample belongs to a study of CD8 T cells in Susac syndrome. Random hexamers served to reverse transcribe roughly 0.45 to 1 ug RNA. TCR beta CDR3 was amplified by immunoSEQ covering 54 Vbeta and 13 Jbeta. TCRdb analysed the immunoSEQ multiplex PCR reads with MiXCR anew, one entry per CDR3 protein. The table shows some 200,000 distinct CDR3 sequences, with roughly 94% occurring only once. The clonotype was recovered from a human donor in good health. The sequencing input was CD4+ T cells from PBMCs.

CDR3 bases: TGTGCCCCCTCAGAGGTAGCGGGTAGATCCTACGAGCAGTACTTC. This translates into CAPSEVAGRSYEQYF. The chain couples TRBV30 to TRBJ2-7; TRBD2 aligns across 7 bases. Germline CDR1 reads GTSNPN; CDR2 reads SVGIG (reference sequence). With 8 bases clipped from V and 1 base from J, the junction kept 14 bases outside the gene matches. The CDR3 runs 15 residues.